Presented here are 26 T cell receptor beta chains from one specimen sequenced in a study of T cells in Graves' hyperthyroidism and ophthalmopathy. RNA transcripts served as the template for amplifying TCR beta CDR3 regions. The TCR CDR3 first-round RT-PCR relied on the HTBI primer set. TCRdb reprocessed the multiplex PCR reads with MiXCR, giving one entry per CDR3 protein. The sample records about 620,000 distinct CDR3 sequences, roughly 15% being singletons. Material: blood. These receptors were taken from a woman in her twenties or thirties with Graves' hyperthyroidism.

This clonotype was counted at least ten times. V gene TRBV6-1 combines with J gene TRBJ1-1, with D uncertain. Germline V gene sequence: CDR1 MNHNS, CDR2 SASEGT. The CDR3 consists of 13 residues. V was trimmed by 7 bases and J by 1 base, leaving 10 bases between them. The CDR3 coding sequence is TGTGCCAGCAACTTAGACGGGAACACTGAAGCTTTCTTT. This encodes CASNLDGNTEAFF.

This clonotype has just a few counts. This chain joins TRBV18 and TRBJ2-2; no definite D call. There are 15 residues in the CDR3. V lost 5 bases to trimming and J lost 5 bases, with 15 bases between them. Germline-derived CDR1 and CDR2 are KGHSH and LQKENI. CDR3 bases: TGTGCCAGCTCAGCTACCCAAACGGAGACCGGGGAGCTGTTTTTT. Translating it yields CASSATQTETGELFF.

This clonotype appeared many times. This chain joins TRBV10-3 and TRBJ2-7, with TRBD1 as a possible D gene (6 bases). CDR1 is ENHRY and CDR2 is SYGVKD in the germline V gene. The V end was cut by 10 bases, the J end by 1 base, with 8 bases between. This CDR3 comprises 11 residues. As DNA, the CDR3 is TGTGCCACCGGACAGTCCTACGAGCAGTACTTC. Protein: CATGQSYEQYF.

This clonotype came up once. V usage is TRBV20-1 and J usage is TRBJ2-3, with 11 bases lining up with TRBD2. Germline V gene lookup returns CDR1 DFQATT and CDR2 SNEGSKA (reference sequence). CDR3 size: 15 residues. V was pared by 4 bases and J by 0 bases, with 3 bases of the junction left unmatched. CDR3 DNA: TGCAGTGCTACCCGGACTAGCGGGAGCACAGATACGCAGTATTTT. Residues: CSATRTSGSTDTQYF.

This clonotype was seen at least ten times. The gene calls are TRBV12-3 or TRBV12-4 and TRBJ1-3; D not certain. With 4 bases removed from V and 0 bases from J, the gap between germline ends came to 10 bases. The CDR3 covers 15 residues. CDR3 amino acids: CASSWSSSSGNTIYF. The CDR3 bases are TGTGCCAGCAGTTGGAGCAGTTCCTCTGGAAACACCATATATTTT.

This sequence joins TRBV5-4 and TRBJ2-5; D remains ambiguous. The CDR3 sequence is 15 residues long. Germline V gene lookup returns CDR1 SGHNT and CDR2 YYREEE (reference sequence). The ends were cut back, 4 bases at V and 0 bases at J, with 13 bases in the middle. In DNA, the CDR3 is TGTGCCAGCAGCCGATGGAATGACTACCAAGAGACCCAGTACTTC. Protein product: CASSRWNDYQETQYF.

Points on this clonotype: The CDR3 ends on some other residue instead of the conserved phenylalanine or tryptophan, so this is likely a read error. This chain links TRBV5-1 with TRBJ2-5, with no clear D. The CDR3 loop spans 14 amino acids. Per germline, CDR1 SGHRS and CDR2 YFSETQ. Trimming shortened V by 0 bases and J by 4 bases, and 10 bases separated the two germline ends. Here the CDR3 DNA reads TGCGCCAGCAGCTTGGGGGGTAACAGAGAGACCCAGTACCTC. Translated: CASSLGGNRETQYL.

The chain is built from TRBV28 and TRBJ1-4; D gene uncertain. Trimming removed 8 bases from V and 5 bases from J, with 12 bases in between. CDR1 is MDHEN, CDR2 SYDVKM, per germline. This CDR3 is 13 amino acids long. The CDR3 nucleotides read TGTGCCAGCGATGGTGGGCCGAATGAAAAACTGTTTTTT. As protein: CASDGGPNEKLFF. The full variable domain, completed using reference TRBV28 and TRBJ1-4, is DVKVTQSSRYLVKRTGEKVFLECVQDMDHENMFWYRQDPGLGLRLIYFSYDVKMKEKGDIPEGYSVSREKKERFSLILESASTNQTSMYLCASDGGPNEKLFFGSGTQLSVL.

This clonotype was seen repeatedly, ten times or more. The genes are TRBV20-1 and TRBJ2-7; TRBD2 matches 10 bases. The V gene's germline CDR1 is DFQATT and CDR2 SNEGSKA (reference sequence). The CDR3 spans 15 residues. V gave up 3 bases and J gave up 7 bases; unmatched junction bases: 12. CDR3 DNA sequence: TGCAGTGCTAGTAGCGGGAGGACCTACTATCATGAGCAGTACTTC. Its protein product is CSASSGRTYYHEQYF.

In this sample, this clonotype turned up once. J is TRBJ2-1 and V is TRBV3-1; D is tentatively TRBD1 or TRBD2 (6 bases each). The CDR3 length is 12 residues. Trimming shortened V by 8 bases and J by 8 bases, and 13 bases separated the two germline ends. The germline CDR1 and CDR2 sequences are LGHDT and YNNKEL (reference sequence). The CDR3 region is CASGGPIDEQFF. The CDR3 DNA is TGTGCCAGCGGGGGGCCCATCGATGAGCAGTTCTTC.

The table lists this clonotype with a few counts. The chain combines TRBV5-8 with TRBJ2-3; TRBD1 matches 9 bases. Germline V gives CDR1 SGHTS, CDR2 YDEGEE. With V trimmed by 5 bases and J by 1 base, 5 bases remained unmatched. The CDR3 spans 15 residues. DNA of the CDR3: TGTGCCAGCAGGCGTGACAGGGGGGGCACAGATACGCAGTATTTT. Its translation is CASRRDRGGTDTQYF.

The sample holds a few counts of this clonotype. This chain joins TRBV28 and TRBJ1-2, with 9 bases lining up with TRBD1. The V gene's germline CDR1 is MDHEN and CDR2 SYDVKM. The junction had 7 bases not matched to a gene; V was cut back by 5 bases and J by 6 bases. This CDR3 has 14 amino acids. For the CDR3, the DNA is TGTGCCAGCAGTCCAGGGGACAGGGATAATGGCTACACCTTC. This gives the protein CASSPGDRDNGYTF.

This clonotype was seen repeatedly, ten times or more. The rearrangement joins TRBV28 to TRBJ2-3, with D hard to call. V shed 6 bases and J shed 6 bases, with 10 bases lying between them. Germline V gives CDR1 MDHEN, CDR2 SYDVKM. There are 12 residues in the CDR3. The CDR3 DNA reads TGTGCCAGCAGCTTAGGAATTGATACGCAGTATTTT. Translating it yields CASSLGIDTQYF.

This clonotype was recorded a few times. The rearrangement joins TRBV13 to TRBJ2-7; 11 positions match TRBD2. Germline-derived CDR1 and CDR2 are PRHDT and FYEKMQ (reference sequence). CDR3 length equals 17 residues. V dropped 1 base and J dropped 6; count of bases not matched to a gene: 11. The CDR3 bases are TGTGCCAGCAGCTTAGTTTCACTAGCGGGAGACAACGCCGAGCAGTACTTC. Protein: CASSLVSLAGDNAEQYF.

The gene calls are TRBV20-1 and TRBJ2-2, with D tentatively TRBD1 or TRBD2 (6 bases each). The CDR3 totals 13 residues. The V gene lost 2 bases and the J gene lost 7 bases, with 11 bases spanning the gap. Germline lookup yields CDR1 DFQATT and CDR2 SNEGSKA (reference sequence). CDR3 sequence reads: CSARQRGDGELFF. CDR3 in DNA: TGCAGTGCTAGACAAAGGGGGGACGGGGAGCTGTTTTTT.

The chain recombines TRBV29-1 with TRBJ2-5; 10 bases are shared with TRBD2. J was trimmed by 7 bases and V by 4 bases; bases with no gene match: 6. The CDR3 is 13 residues long. Germline V gives CDR1 SQVTM, CDR2 ANQGSEA. The CDR3 region is CSVVGLAGVTQYF. The CDR3 DNA reads as TGCAGCGTTGTTGGGCTAGCGGGAGTGACCCAGTACTTC.

This clonotype has only a few counts. V is TRBV5-1 and J is TRBJ1-1, with D possibly matching TRBD1 (6 bases). Trimming took 7 bases from V and 0 from J, leaving 10 bases between them. In germline, CDR1 is SGHRS, CDR2 YFSETQ. This CDR3 has 13 amino acids. The CDR3 reads CASAAGVNTEAFF. The CDR3 DNA reads as TGCGCCAGCGCCGCAGGGGTGAACACTGAAGCTTTCTTT.

This clonotype came up many times. V usage is TRBV5-1 and J usage is TRBJ2-1; 9 positions agree with TRBD1. The CDR3 has 16 residues. V gave up 4 bases and J gave up 10 bases; unmatched junction bases: 15. Germline CDR1 and CDR2: SGHRS and YFSETQ. CDR3 amino acids: CASSSPGTGSRYEQFF. CDR3 sequence (DNA): TGCGCCAGCAGCAGTCCCGGGACAGGGAGTAGGTACGAGCAGTTCTTC.

In the case of this clonotype: A much larger clone differs by one base, so this may be a read error. The genes are TRBV12-3 or TRBV12-4 and TRBJ2-7, with a weak D call TRBD2 (5 bases). There are 13 residues in the CDR3. The CDR3 loop is CASSSSSSYEHYF. The CDR3 DNA is TGTGCCAGCAGTTCGTCTAGCTCCTACGAGCATTACTTC.

This sequence joins TRBV7-2 and TRBJ2-2; D unresolved. Germline V gene data show CDR1 as SGHTA and CDR2 as FQGNSA. V was cut by 3 bases and J by 4 bases, with 9 bases left in between. This CDR3 region has 14 residues. CDR3 coding DNA: TGTGCCAGCAGCTTTTTAGGCCCCACCGGGGAGCTGTTTTTT. The encoded protein is CASSFLGPTGELFF.

This chain connects TRBV5-1 to TRBJ1-1, with a tentative D call TRBD1 (6 bases). Looked up from germline, CDR1 is SGHRS and CDR2 is YFSETQ. Trimming took 0 bases from V and 6 from J, leaving 9 bases between them. The CDR3 extends over 13 amino acids. The DNA of the CDR3 is TGCGCCAGCAGCTTGGGGGCAGGGGCTGAAGCTTTCTTT. It yields the protein CASSLGAGAEAFF. The full variable domain, its missing parts supplied by reference TRBV5-1 and TRBJ1-1, is KAGVTQTPRYLIKTRGQQVTLSCSPISGHRSVSWYQQTPGQGLQFLFEYFSETQRNKGNFPGRFSGRQFSNSRSEMNVSTLELGDSALYLCASSLGAGAEAFFGQGTRLTVV.

V is TRBV20-1 and J is TRBJ2-2, with D hard to call. V lost 0 bases to trimming and J lost 2 bases, with 16 bases between them. This CDR3 is 17 amino acids long. CDR1 DFQATT and CDR2 SNEGSKA come from the germline V gene (reference sequence). This CDR3 reads CSARDDGRLINTGELFF. CDR3 DNA: TGCAGTGCTAGAGATGATGGTCGGCTAATCAACACCGGGGAGCTGTTTTTT.

The chain has TRBV7-3 and TRBJ1-2, with D unclear. The CDR3 is made up of 16 amino acids. Germline V gene data show CDR1 as SGHTA and CDR2 as FQGTGA. V lost 4 bases, J lost 7 bases, and 22 bases lay in between. Here the CDR3 DNA reads TGTGCCAGCAGCTCAGGCGCGGGTCCCGGGGTAGTTGGCTACACCTTC. Protein product: CASSSGAGPGVVGYTF.

This clonotype was counted many times. The chain joins TRBV2 to TRBJ1-1, with 11 bases identical to TRBD1. The CDR3 has 13 residues. Germline values: CDR1 SNHLY, CDR2 FYNNEI. Unmatched junction bases numbered 6, after V lost 10 bases and J lost 5 bases. The CDR3 bases are TGTGCCAACGGACAGGGGGCGCGTACTGAAGCTTTCTTT. Its protein product is CANGQGARTEAFF.

This clonotype was observed many times. J is TRBJ2-1 and V is TRBV7-2, with 9 bases aligning to TRBD2. The CDR3 covers 13 residues. Trimming cost V 8 bases and J 5 bases; bases outside gene matches: 4. The germline gives CDR1 SGHTA, CDR2 FQGNSA. The CDR3 loop is CASAGGRHNEQFF. The CDR3 DNA sequence: TGTGCCAGCGCGGGAGGGCGGCACAATGAGCAGTTCTTC. The entire variable domain, with the rest obtained from reference TRBV7-2 and TRBJ2-1, is as follows: GAGVSQSPSNKVTEKGKDVELRCDPISGHTALYWYRQSLGQGLEFLIYFQGNSAPDKSGLPSDRFSAERTGGSVSTLTIQRTQQEDSAVYLCASAGGRHNEQFFGPGTRLTVL.

This clonotype was counted at least ten times. This rearrangement joins TRBV24-1 to TRBJ2-7; 8 nucleotides line up with TRBD1. The CDR3 is made up of 16 amino acids. The germline V gene has CDR1 KGHDR and CDR2 SFDVKD. Trimming at V came to 2 bases and at J to 0 bases, leaving 5 bases not matched to a gene. CDR3 coding DNA: TGTGCCACCAGTGATTCCGGGACAGGCGTCTCCTACGAGCAGTACTTC. The encoded protein is CATSDSGTGVSYEQYF.